A selection of T cell receptor beta chains follows, all from one sample in a study of blood T cell repertoires in COVID-19. Generated by immunoSEQ multiplex PCR, the TCRdb table keeps only in-frame clones and is missing some. The sample consists of 99,000 or so clones, roughly nine tenths of them appearing once. The sequencing sample was made of peripheral blood. The origin of the receptors is a human donor in a cohort sampled during active COVID-19. Each CDR3 is given with its conserved first and last residue. Fields, in order: D gene, clone size, V gene, J gene, CDR3 protein, CDR3 DNA. D genes are given only for firm matches. A clone size is listed for some rows: how often the clone was seen (once, few, many), or a class if it is expanded.

D: TRBD1
size: -
V: TRBV2
J: TRBJ1-4
CDR3: CASSVDREEKLFF
DNA: TGTGCCAGCAGTGTTGACAGGGAGGAAAAACTGTTTTTT

D: -
size: -
V: TRBV6-1
J: TRBJ1-1
CDR3: CASSEWLSGNTEAFF
DNA: TGTGCCAGCAGTGAATGGTTATCGGGAAACACTGAAGCTTTCTTT

D: TRBD2
size: -
V: TRBV10-3
J: TRBJ2-3
CDR3: CAISEYSGTTDTQYF
DNA: TGTGCCATCAGTGAGTATAGCGGGACGACAGATACGCAGTATTTT

D: TRBD2
size: few
V: TRBV7-6
J: TRBJ2-1
CDR3: CASSLAGLPSYNEQFF
DNA: TGTGCCAGCAGCTTAGCGGGACTACCCTCGTACAATGAGCAGTTCTTC

D: -
size: -
V: TRBV6-5
J: TRBJ1-2
CDR3: CASSYGTGAYGYTF
DNA: TGTGCCAGCAGTTACGGTACAGGCGCCTATGGCTACACCTTC

D: -
size: -
V: TRBV7-9
J: TRBJ1-2
CDR3: CASSLEIRGTYGYTF
DNA: TGTGCCAGCAGCTTAGAGATTAGGGGTACCTATGGCTACACCTTC

D: -
size: -
V: TRBV5-6
J: TRBJ2-7
CDR3: CASSPRPESSYEQYF
DNA: TGTGCCAGCAGCCCCCGACCGGAGAGCTCCTACGAGCAGTACTTC

D: TRBD1
size: -
V: TRBV5-4
J: TRBJ2-4
CDR3: CASSDRTGGWVGDIQYF
DNA: TGTGCCAGCAGCGACCGGACAGGGGGCTGGGTTGGGGATATTCAGTACTTC

D: TRBD1
size: -
V: TRBV24-1
J: TRBJ1-4
CDR3: CATSDQGAGGEKLFF
DNA: TGTGCCACCTCAGACCAGGGGGCAGGGGGGGAAAAACTGTTTTTT

D: TRBD1
size: -
V: TRBV7-8
J: TRBJ1-5
CDR3: CASSLGPGGNQPQHF
DNA: TGTGCCAGCAGCTTAGGCCCAGGGGGGAATCAGCCCCAGCATTTT

D: -
size: -
V: TRBV9
J: TRBJ2-1
CDR3: CASSTAPPSEQFF
DNA: TGTGCCAGCAGCACCGCTCCACCTAGCGAGCAGTTCTTC

D: TRBD2
size: -
V: TRBV28
J: TRBJ2-3
CDR3: CASSFFLRLAGFTDTQYF
DNA: TGTGCCAGCAGTTTTTTTCTTAGACTAGCTGGCTTCACAGATACGCAGTATTTT

D: TRBD1
size: -
V: TRBV10-3
J: TRBJ1-2
CDR3: CAISPGTGGDYTF
DNA: TGTGCCATCAGCCCCGGGACAGGGGGCGACTACACCTTC

D: TRBD1
size: -
V: TRBV27
J: TRBJ1-4
CDR3: CASSLTGGQEKLFF
DNA: TGTGCCAGCAGTTTAACAGGGGGCCAGGAAAAACTGTTTTTT

D: TRBD1
size: -
V: TRBV30
J: TRBJ2-3
CDR3: CAWSVFGTASSTDTQYF
DNA: TGTGCCTGGAGTGTTTTCGGGACAGCCTCTAGCACAGATACGCAGTATTTT

D: TRBD2
size: -
V: TRBV11-3
J: TRBJ2-1
CDR3: CASSLSWREGSEQFF
DNA: TGTGCCAGCAGCTTATCATGGCGGGAGGGCTCTGAGCAGTTCTTC

D: -
size: -
V: TRBV30
J: TRBJ1-2
CDR3: CAWTIPQGLANYGYTF
DNA: TGTGCCTGGACCATCCCCCAGGGTTTAGCTAACTATGGCTACACCTTC

D: -
size: once
V: TRBV19
J: TRBJ2-2
CDR3: CASSTRAEAGELFF
DNA: TGTGCCAGTAGTACGAGGGCGGAGGCCGGGGAGCTGTTTTTT

D: -
size: -
V: TRBV13
J: TRBJ1-1
CDR3: CASSSAHYSAEAFF
DNA: TGTGCCAGCAGCTCAGCGCACTATTCGGCTGAAGCTTTCTTT

D: -
size: -
V: TRBV20-1
J: TRBJ2-1
CDR3: CSARRDSFEFF
DNA: TGCAGTGCTAGGAGGGACTCCTTCGAGTTCTTC

D: TRBD1
size: -
V: TRBV24-1
J: TRBJ2-3
CDR3: CATSDPDIGDSYTDTQYF
DNA: TGTGCCACCAGTGATCCAGATATTGGGGACAGCTACACAGATACGCAGTATTTT

D: -
size: -
V: TRBV9
J: TRBJ1-2
CDR3: CASSTPSGGTSYGYTF
DNA: TGTGCCAGCAGCACTCCATCCGGAGGCACGAGCTATGGCTACACCTTC

D: TRBD2
size: -
V: TRBV6-6
J: TRBJ2-1
CDR3: CASSYSGSINEQFF
DNA: TGTGCCAGCAGTTACAGCGGGAGTATTAATGAGCAGTTCTTC

D: TRBD2
size: -
V: TRBV29-1
J: TRBJ2-3
CDR3: CSVDPASGATDTQYF
DNA: TGCAGCGTTGACCCGGCTAGCGGGGCCACAGATACGCAGTATTTT

D: -
size: -
V: TRBV6-5
J: TRBJ1-6
CDR3: CASSYRNSPNSPLHF
DNA: TGTGCCAGCAGTTACAGAAACAGTCCTAATTCACCCCTCCACTTT